Given below is one TCR beta chain in context. Its antigen is unknown. CDR3 size: 14 residues. Between the trimmed V and J ends, which lost 4 bases and 5 bases, there was a span of 15 bases. From germline, CDR1 is SGHDT and CDR2 YYEEEE. These data originate in a study of T cell responses to AZD1222 COVID-19 vaccine. Study results and caveats: Donors were largely white British and mainly female; clonal diversity was possibly underestimated.

Assay: immunoSEQ multiplex PCR; the TCRdb copy retains only in-frame clones and omits some. Of around 130,000 clones listed, approximately 85% are singletons. Here the sequenced sample was peripheral blood, taken on day 0 of AZD1222 vaccination. The origin of this receptor is an adult in good health. This chain links TRBV5-6 with TRBJ1-1; unclear D gene. CDR3 region: CASSLTDGRTEAFF. DNA of the CDR3: TGTGCCAGCAGCCTAACGGACGGGAGGACTGAAGCTTTCTTT. Complete variable domain (other parts from reference TRBV5-6 and TRBJ1-1): DAGVTQSPTHLIKTRGQQVTLRCSPKSGHDTVSWYQQALGQGPQFIFQYYEEEERQRGNFPDRFSGHQFPNYSSELNVNALLLGDSALYLCASSLTDGRTEAFFGQGTRLTVV.